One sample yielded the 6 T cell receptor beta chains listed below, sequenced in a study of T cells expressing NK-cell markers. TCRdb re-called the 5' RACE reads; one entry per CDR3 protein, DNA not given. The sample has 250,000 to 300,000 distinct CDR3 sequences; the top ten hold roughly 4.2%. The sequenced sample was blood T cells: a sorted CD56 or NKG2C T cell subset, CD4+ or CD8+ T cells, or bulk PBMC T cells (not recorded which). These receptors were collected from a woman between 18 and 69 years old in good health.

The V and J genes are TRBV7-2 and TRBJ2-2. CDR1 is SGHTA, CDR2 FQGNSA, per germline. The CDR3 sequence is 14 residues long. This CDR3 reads CASSRLSPTGELFF.

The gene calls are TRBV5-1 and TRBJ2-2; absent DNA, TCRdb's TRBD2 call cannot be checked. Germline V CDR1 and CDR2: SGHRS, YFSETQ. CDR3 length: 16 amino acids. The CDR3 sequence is CASSLEGTRGTGELFF.

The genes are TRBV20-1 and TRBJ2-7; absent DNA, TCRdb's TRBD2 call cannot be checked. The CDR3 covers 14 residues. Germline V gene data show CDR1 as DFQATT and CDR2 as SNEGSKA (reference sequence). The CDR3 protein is CSAPTLEGAYEQYF.

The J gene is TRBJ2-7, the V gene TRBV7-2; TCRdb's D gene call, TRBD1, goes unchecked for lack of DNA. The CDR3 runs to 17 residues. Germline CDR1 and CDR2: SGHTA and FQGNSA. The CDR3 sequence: CASSDQTGLTLSYEQYF. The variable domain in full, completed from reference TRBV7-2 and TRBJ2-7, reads GAGVSQSPSNKVTEKGKDVELRCDPISGHTALYWYRQSLGQGLEFLIYFQGNSAPDKSGLPSDRFSAERTGGSVSTLTIQRTQQEDSAVYLCASSDQTGLTLSYEQYFGPGTRLTVT.

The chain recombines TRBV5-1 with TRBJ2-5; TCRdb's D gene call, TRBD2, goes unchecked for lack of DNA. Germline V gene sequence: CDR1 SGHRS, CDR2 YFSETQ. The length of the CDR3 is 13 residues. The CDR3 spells CASRKLGQETQYF.

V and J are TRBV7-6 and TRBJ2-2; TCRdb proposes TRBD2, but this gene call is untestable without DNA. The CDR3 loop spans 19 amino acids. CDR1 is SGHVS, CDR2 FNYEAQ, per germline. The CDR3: CASSLPSTSGGLNTGELFF.